One and the same sample provided the 8 T cell receptor beta chains below, sequenced in a study of regulatory T cells in long-lasting Graves disease. The authors built TCR beta libraries using iRepertoire HTBI primers and Arm-PCR of CDR3 regions. TCRdb itself ran the multiplex PCR reads through MiXCR, one entry per CDR3 protein. Here the sample spans approximately 300,000 distinct CDR3 sequences, roughly 18% being singletons. Time point noted: newly diagnosed GD, antithyroid drugs for less than 3 months. Construction of the TCR library relied on RNA isolated from PBMCs. Source: peripheral blood mononuclear cells (PBMCs), taken at new diagnosis, from a patient treated with antithyroid drugs. Receptor source: a female donor with Graves disease.

Points on this clonotype: This may come from a read error, since a much larger clone is one base off. CDR3 nucleotide sequence: TGTGCCAGCCCCCTAGCTGTTGAGCTACGTAGCCTATCGGAGACCCAGTACTTC. Amino acids: CASPLAVELRSLSETQYF. The genes are TRBV6-9 and TRBJ2-5; tentatively, D is TRBD2 (5 bases). V dropped 8 bases and J dropped 5 bases, with 30 bases sitting between them. The CDR3 extends over 18 amino acids. From germline, CDR1 is MNHGY and CDR2 SVAAGI.

This clonotype was seen many times. The chain has TRBV5-1 and TRBJ2-1; 10 nucleotides line up with TRBD2. V shed 0 bases and J 6 bases; nucleotides not matched to a gene: 6. This CDR3 comprises 16 residues. Germline V gene sequence: CDR1 SGHRS, CDR2 YFSETQ. For the CDR3, the DNA is TGCGCCAGCAGCTTGGGGAGCGGGAGGGCGCTCAATGAGCAGTTCTTC. It translates to CASSLGSGRALNEQFF.

This clonotype was seen repeatedly, ten times or more. The DNA of the CDR3 is TGCGCCAGCAGCTTCGGACAGGGGGCTGAAAAACTGTTTTTT. The encoded protein is CASSFGQGAEKLFF. The chain employs TRBV5-1 and TRBJ1-4, with 11 bases identical to TRBD1. Germline V lookup: CDR1 SGHRS, CDR2 YFSETQ. J was trimmed by 7 bases and V by 2 bases; bases with no gene match: 1. The CDR3 is 14 residues long.

This clonotype was observed many times. The chain links TRBV12-3 or TRBV12-4 to TRBJ1-1; unclear D gene. The CDR3 totals 11 residues. Trimming cost V 3 bases and J 4 bases, with 3 bases left between them. CDR3 DNA sequence: TGTGCCAGCAGTTTTATCACTGAAGCTTTCTTT. Protein product: CASSFITEAFF.

This clonotype was seen ten or more times. The chain links TRBV28 to TRBJ2-3; D could derive from TRBD1 or TRBD2 (6 bases each). Germline V gene sequence: CDR1 MDHEN, CDR2 SYDVKM. This CDR3 comprises 15 residues. Trimming shortened V by 2 bases and J by 3 bases, and 12 bases separated the two germline ends. CDR3 sequence reads: CASSLEWGATDTQYF. The DNA for the CDR3 is TGTGCCAGCAGTTTAGAATGGGGGGCTACAGATACGCAGTATTTT.

This clonotype was counted a few times. A far larger clone differs by one base, so this is likely a read error. This chain joins TRBV11-3 and TRBJ2-3; 11 nucleotides match TRBD2. With V trimmed by 3 bases and J by 10 bases, 12 bases remained unmatched. The CDR3 loop spans 16 amino acids. Germline V CDR1 and CDR2: SGHNT, YENEEA. The CDR3 region is CASSLADTSGRTAQYF. CDR3 sequence (DNA): TGTGCCAGCAGCTTGGCTGATACTAGCGGGAGAACAGCGCAGTATTTT.

This clonotype was seen many times. In nucleotides, the CDR3 is TGTGCCTGGGAAGCACGGGCCGCCACTGAAGCTTTCTTT. It encodes CAWEARAATEAFF. V is TRBV30 and J is TRBJ1-1; D unclear. CDR1 is GTSNPN, CDR2 SVGIG, per germline (reference sequence). The germline V and J ends were trimmed by 5 bases and 4 bases, with 14 bases remaining between them. The CDR3 loop spans 13 amino acids.

This clonotype was detected ten times or more. This chain links TRBV2 with TRBJ2-6; D unclear. The V end lost 7 bases, the J end lost 0 bases, and 7 bases lay between the germline ends. CDR1 is SNHLY, CDR2 FYNNEI, per germline. The CDR3 loop spans 14 amino acids. CDR3 region: CASKGSSGANVLTF. CDR3 in DNA: TGTGCCAGCAAGGGCTCCTCTGGGGCCAACGTCCTGACTTTC.